This T cell receptor beta chain stems from a study of blood T cell repertoires in COVID-19. Study information: Whether acute or convalescent, the COVID-19 samples came from the United States, Italy and Spain.

This CDR3 spans 13 amino acids. Trimming shortened V by 6 bases and J by 0 bases, and 8 bases separated the two germline ends. The germline gives CDR1 MNHEY, CDR2 SVGEGT. In the authors' workflow: Reference gene primer amplification gave nucleated cell count estimates. Libraries were prepared by immunoSEQ multiplex PCR; TCRdb keeps only in-frame clonotypes and omits some of them. V and J calls and clone size follow that table, whereas D and trimming were derived from the DNA. The table records more than 200,000 clones, 86% of them present only once. The chain carries TRBV6-2 or TRBV6-3 and TRBJ1-1, with a tentative D call TRBD1 (5 bases). The TCR comes from a man aged 25 to 40 with active or convalescent COVID-19. The sample consisted of peripheral blood. The CDR3 DNA follows: TGTGCCAGCAGCCTGACAGTGAACACTGAAGCTTTCTTT. This translates into CASSLTVNTEAFF.